This TCR beta chain stems from a study of control samples from healthy donors and cancer patients. TCRdb's copy holds only in-frame clones and misses some; the assay was immunoSEQ multiplex PCR. In the table there are about 160,000 clones, 85% to 90% of which are singletons. The CDR3 covers 14 residues. Germline V lookup: CDR1 KGHSH, CDR2 LQKENI. Trimming removed 6 bases at V and 1 base at J, with 12 bases between. V gene TRBV18 combines with J gene TRBJ1-1, with D maybe TRBD1 (5 bases). This TCR came from a man between 25 and 39 years old in good health. Sequencing used blood. The CDR3: CASSRKDRNTEAFF. The CDR3 DNA reads as TGTGCCAGCTCCCGAAAAGACAGGAACACTGAAGCTTTCTTT.